This TCR beta chain was identified during a study of shared T cell receptors in the human thymus. V shed 7 bases, J shed 3 bases, and the junction held 12 bases outside the gene matches. The CDR3 covers 18 residues. Germline CDR1 SGDLS, CDR2 YYNGEE. The protocol was immunoSEQ multiplex PCR, while the TCRdb copy is restricted to in-frame clones and leaves out a portion. Of 72,000 or so clones detected, 90% to 95% appear once; the ten largest clones hold 0.033%. The sample consisted of thymocytes. The receptor's source is a human donor. V and J are TRBV9 and TRBJ2-3, with 15 bases that match TRBD2. The CDR3 nucleotides are TGTGCCAGCGGAGGACTAGCGGGGGGGCCCCGTATGACAGATACGCAGTATTTT. Translating gives CASGGLAGGPRMTDTQYF. The variable domain in full, with the rest retrieved from reference TRBV9 and TRBJ2-3, is DSGVTQTPKHLITATGQRVTLRCSPRSGDLSVYWYQQSLDQGLQFLIQYYNGEERAKGNILERFSAQQFPDLHSELNLSSLELGDSALYFCASGGLAGGPRMTDTQYFGPGTRLTVL.